One sample yielded the 15 T cell receptor beta chains listed below, sequenced in a study of CD8+CD57+ T cells in acquired aplastic anemia. Genomic DNA constituted the template upon which TCR beta VDJ and CDR3 profiling was performed. TCRdb redid the calling of the reads with MiXCR, one entry per CDR3 protein. In the table there are under 350,000 distinct CDR3 sequences, approximately 60% of which are singletons. Patients chosen for sequencing had shown CD8+CD57+ cell expansion by flow cytometry. Sequences were obtained from sorted CD4+, CD8+, or CD8+CD57+ T cells (not recorded which) from PBMCs. These TCRs come from a human donor with aplastic anemia.

The chain links TRBV6-4 to TRBJ2-3, with a weak D call TRBD2 (5 bases). The CDR3 has 14 residues. V lost 5 bases, J lost 2 bases, and 11 bases lay in between. CDR1 is MRHNA, CDR2 SNTAGT, per germline. The CDR3 loop is CASSFSRATDTQYF. Here the CDR3 DNA reads TGTGCCAGCAGTTTCTCGCGGGCCACAGATACGCAGTATTTT.

As regards this clonotype: One end of the junction fails to match germline, which may point to a read error. The genes are TRBV15 and TRBJ2-5; D may be TRBD1 or TRBD2 (5 bases each). The germline CDR1 and CDR2 sequences are LNHNV and YYDKDF (reference sequence). CDR3 size: 15 residues. This CDR3 is CATSRDNGDQETQHF. The CDR3 coding sequence is TGTGCCACCAGCAGAGATAACGGGGACCAAGAGACCCAGCACTTC.

V is TRBV2 and J is TRBJ2-1; 13 bases map to TRBD2. This CDR3 contains 14 residues. CDR1 is SNHLY, CDR2 FYNNEI, per germline. V was pared by 8 bases and J by 6 bases, with 4 bases of the junction left unmatched. CDR3 sequence: CASHGTSGVNEQFF. In nucleotides, the CDR3 is TGTGCCAGCCACGGGACTAGCGGGGTCAATGAGCAGTTCTTC.

This clonotype was detected a few times. CDR3 protein: CATSDFGAGGPGETQYF. As DNA, the CDR3 is TGTGCCACCAGTGATTTTGGGGCGGGAGGGCCGGGGGAGACCCAGTACTTC. The genes are TRBV24-1 and TRBJ2-5; 9 positions agree with TRBD2. V was clipped by 1 base and J by 5 bases; unmatched bases: 10. Germline values: CDR1 KGHDR, CDR2 SFDVKD. This CDR3 has 17 amino acids.

This sequence joins TRBV20-1 and TRBJ2-1, with D maybe TRBD1 (6 bases). CDR3 size: 15 residues. The V and J ends lost 4 bases and 4 bases respectively, with 17 bases between them. CDR1 DFQATT and CDR2 SNEGSKA come from the germline V gene (reference sequence). The CDR3 DNA follows: TGCAGTGCTAAGTACACGTGGGACACATACAATGAGCAGTTCTTC. It specifies CSAKYTWDTYNEQFF.

This clonotype was counted ten times or more. The DNA for the CDR3 is TGCAGTGCTAGGGCTAGCGAAGGATACAATGAGCAGTTCTTC. Translated, it gives CSARASEGYNEQFF. J is TRBJ2-1 and V is TRBV20-1, with a possible D match to TRBD2 (6 bases). The germline V and J ends were trimmed by 3 bases and 4 bases, with 13 bases remaining between them. Germline CDR1 and CDR2: DFQATT and SNEGSKA (reference sequence). This CDR3 is built from 14 residues.

In this sample, this clonotype turned up once. V is TRBV3-1 and J is TRBJ2-7, with 8 bases fitting TRBD2. CDR3 length equals 16 residues. Looked up from germline, CDR1 is LGHDT and CDR2 is YNNKEL (reference sequence). After removal of 0 bases from V and 0 bases from J, the junction contained 4 bases not matched to a gene. The CDR3 nucleotides read TGTGCCAGCAGCCAAGACACTAGCGGTTTCTCCTACGAGCAGTACTTC. Translation gives CASSQDTSGFSYEQYF.

This clonotype was found many times. The V and J genes are TRBV27 and TRBJ2-7, with a weak D call TRBD2 (5 bases). The CDR3 has 14 residues. V was shortened by 6 bases and J by 0 bases, with 12 bases between the two germline ends. CDR1 is MNHEY, CDR2 SMNVEV, per germline (reference sequence). The CDR3 nucleotides are TGTGCCAGCAGCCGGACTCGCCTCTCCTACGAGCAGTACTTC. Translation gives CASSRTRLSYEQYF.

This sequence joins TRBV6-5 and TRBJ1-1; no definite D call. There are 14 residues in the CDR3. Germline V gene lookup returns CDR1 MNHEY and CDR2 SVGAGI. The V and J ends lost 2 bases and 6 bases respectively, with 13 bases between them. CDR3 sequence: CASSYEKGTSEAFF. Written as DNA, the CDR3 is TGTGCCAGCAGTTACGAAAAGGGTACTTCTGAAGCTTTCTTT.

Only a few counts were recorded for this clonotype. V is TRBV20-1 and J is TRBJ2-5; D call uncertain. The germline V gene has CDR1 DFQATT and CDR2 SNEGSKA (reference sequence). There are 15 residues in the CDR3. Trimming stripped 0 bases from V and 5 bases from J, with 16 bases between. The CDR3 region is CSARDPRDTVETQYF. The CDR3 nucleotides read TGCAGTGCTAGAGATCCAAGGGATACAGTGGAGACCCAGTACTTC.

This clonotype was observed once. The chain couples TRBV2 to TRBJ2-1; 8 nucleotides agree with TRBD1. The germline gives CDR1 SNHLY, CDR2 FYNNEI. The V gene end was trimmed by 8 bases and the J gene end by 7 bases; junction bases not matched to a gene: 10. This CDR3 is 14 amino acids long. This CDR3 is CASLIGQGSNEQFF. DNA of the CDR3: TGTGCCAGCCTGATCGGACAGGGTAGTAATGAGCAGTTCTTC.

This clonotype occurred once. This chain links TRBV14 with TRBJ2-5; 8 nucleotides line up with TRBD2. After removal of 3 bases from V and 2 bases from J, the junction contained 11 bases not matched to a gene. The CDR3 sequence is 17 residues long. Germline V CDR1 and CDR2: SGHDN, FVKESK. The CDR3, as DNA: TGTGCCAGCAGCCAGGTCGAGCGGGGGAAAAAACAAGAGACCCAGTACTTC. Amino acid sequence: CASSQVERGKKQETQYF.

This rearrangement joins TRBV29-1 to TRBJ2-7, with unresolved D. With 0 bases removed from V and 4 bases from J, the gap between germline ends came to 4 bases. CDR1 and CDR2 from the germline V gene are SQVTM and ANQGSEA. The CDR3 spans 11 residues. CDR3 residues: CSVEETYEQYF. DNA for the CDR3: TGCAGCGTTGAAGAGACTTACGAGCAGTACTTC.

Note on this clonotype: Compared with germline, one end of the junction differs, possibly owing to a read error. The CDR3 protein is CASSWLGEYNEPQHF. The CDR3 DNA is TGTGCCAGTAGTTGGTTAGGGGAGTACAATGAGCCCCAGCATTTT. This chain links TRBV19 with TRBJ1-5; a weak D match, TRBD1 (5 bases). The CDR3 covers 15 residues. CDR1 and CDR2 from the germline V gene are LNHDA and SQIVND (reference sequence).

This clonotype was recorded many times. This chain connects TRBV7-6 to TRBJ2-1, with 9 nucleotides matching TRBD2. J gave up 3 bases and V 4 bases, and 16 bases lay outside the gene matches. The length of the CDR3 is 19 residues. Germline CDR1 SGHVS, CDR2 FNYEAQ. CDR3 bases: TGTGCCAGCAGCTCCTACCCAAGGGGCGGGAGGGCTTACTACAATGAGCAGTTCTTC. Translation: CASSSYPRGGRAYYNEQFF.